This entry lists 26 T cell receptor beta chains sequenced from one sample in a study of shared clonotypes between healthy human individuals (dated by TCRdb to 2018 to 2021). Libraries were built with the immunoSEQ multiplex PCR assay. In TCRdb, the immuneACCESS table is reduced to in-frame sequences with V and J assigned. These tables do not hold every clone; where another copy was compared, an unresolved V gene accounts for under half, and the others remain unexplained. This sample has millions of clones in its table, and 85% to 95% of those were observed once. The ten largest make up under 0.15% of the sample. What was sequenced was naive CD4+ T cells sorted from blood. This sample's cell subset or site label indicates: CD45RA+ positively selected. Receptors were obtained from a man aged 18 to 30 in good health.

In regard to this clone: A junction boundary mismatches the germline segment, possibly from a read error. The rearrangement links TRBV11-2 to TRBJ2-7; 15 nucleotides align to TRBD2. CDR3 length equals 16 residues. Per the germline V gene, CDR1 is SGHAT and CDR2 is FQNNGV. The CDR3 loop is CASSLEGTSGRFEQYF. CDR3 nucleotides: TGTGCCAGCAGCCTAGAGGGGACTAGCGGGAGGTTCGAGCAGTACTTC.

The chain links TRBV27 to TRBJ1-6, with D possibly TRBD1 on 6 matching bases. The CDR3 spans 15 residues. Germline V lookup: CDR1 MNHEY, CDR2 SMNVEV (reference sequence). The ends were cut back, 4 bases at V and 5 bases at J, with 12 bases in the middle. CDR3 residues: CASSSRAGDNSPLHF. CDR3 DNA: TGTGCCAGCAGTTCGCGAGCAGGGGATAATTCACCCCTCCACTTT.

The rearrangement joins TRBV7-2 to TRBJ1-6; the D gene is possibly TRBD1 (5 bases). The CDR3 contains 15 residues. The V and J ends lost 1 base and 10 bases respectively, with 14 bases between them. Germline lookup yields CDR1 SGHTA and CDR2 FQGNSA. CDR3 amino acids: CASSLGRVRYSPLHF. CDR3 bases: TGTGCCAGCAGCTTAGGCAGGGTGAGGTACTCACCCCTCCACTTT.

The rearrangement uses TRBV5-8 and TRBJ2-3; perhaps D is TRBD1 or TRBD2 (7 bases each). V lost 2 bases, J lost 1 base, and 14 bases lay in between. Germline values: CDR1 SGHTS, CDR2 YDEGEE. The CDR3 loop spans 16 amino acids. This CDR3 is CASSFQGGAGTDTQYF. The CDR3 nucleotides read TGTGCCAGCAGCTTTCAGGGGGGGGCCGGCACAGATACGCAGTATTTT.

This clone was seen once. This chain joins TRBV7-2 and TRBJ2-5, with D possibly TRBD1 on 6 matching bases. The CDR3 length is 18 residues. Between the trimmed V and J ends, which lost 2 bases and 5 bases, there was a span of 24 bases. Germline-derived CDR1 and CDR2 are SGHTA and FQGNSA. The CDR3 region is CASSLWAERPGVMETQYF. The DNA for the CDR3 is TGTGCCAGCAGCTTATGGGCCGAGAGGCCAGGGGTTATGGAGACCCAGTACTTC.

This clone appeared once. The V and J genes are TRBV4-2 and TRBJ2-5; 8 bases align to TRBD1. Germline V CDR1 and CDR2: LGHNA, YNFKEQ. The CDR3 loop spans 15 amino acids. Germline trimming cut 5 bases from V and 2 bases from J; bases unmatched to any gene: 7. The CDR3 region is CASSLGTGGQETQYF. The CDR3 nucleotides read TGTGCCAGCAGCTTAGGGACAGGTGGACAAGAGACCCAGTACTTC.

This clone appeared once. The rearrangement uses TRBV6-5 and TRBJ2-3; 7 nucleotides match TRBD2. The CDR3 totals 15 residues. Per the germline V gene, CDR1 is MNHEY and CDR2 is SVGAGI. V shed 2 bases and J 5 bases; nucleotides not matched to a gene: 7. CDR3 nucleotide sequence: TGTGCCAGCAGTTACACCTTCGGGGGGAAAGATACGCAGTATTTT. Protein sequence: CASSYTFGGKDTQYF.

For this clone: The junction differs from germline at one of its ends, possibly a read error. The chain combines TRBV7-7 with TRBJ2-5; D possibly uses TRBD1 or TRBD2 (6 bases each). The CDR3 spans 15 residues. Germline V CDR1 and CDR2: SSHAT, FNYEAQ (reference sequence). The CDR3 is CASSRGSGAGETQYF. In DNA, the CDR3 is TGTGCTAGCAGCCGAGGGTCAGGGGCGGGGGAGACCCAGTACTTC.

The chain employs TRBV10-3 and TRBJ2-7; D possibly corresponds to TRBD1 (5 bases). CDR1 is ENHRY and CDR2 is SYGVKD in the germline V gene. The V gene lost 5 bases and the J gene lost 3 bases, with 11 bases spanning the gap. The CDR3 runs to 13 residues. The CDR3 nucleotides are TGTGCCATCAGTCGACAGAGCGTCTACGAGCAGTACTTC. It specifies CAISRQSVYEQYF.

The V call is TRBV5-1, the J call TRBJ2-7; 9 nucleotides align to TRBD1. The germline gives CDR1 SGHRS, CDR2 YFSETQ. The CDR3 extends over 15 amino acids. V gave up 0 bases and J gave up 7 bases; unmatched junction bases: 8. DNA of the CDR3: TGCGCCAGCAGCTTGGAAGCGACAGGGGGGCGAGAGCAGTACTTC. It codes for CASSLEATGGREQYF.

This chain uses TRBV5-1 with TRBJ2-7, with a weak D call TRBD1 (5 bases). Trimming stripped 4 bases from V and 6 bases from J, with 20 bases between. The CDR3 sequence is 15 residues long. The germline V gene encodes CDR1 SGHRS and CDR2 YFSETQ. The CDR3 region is CASSTGSGNSGEQYF. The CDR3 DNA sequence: TGCGCCAGCAGCACCGGGTCAGGGAATTCAGGCGAGCAGTACTTC.

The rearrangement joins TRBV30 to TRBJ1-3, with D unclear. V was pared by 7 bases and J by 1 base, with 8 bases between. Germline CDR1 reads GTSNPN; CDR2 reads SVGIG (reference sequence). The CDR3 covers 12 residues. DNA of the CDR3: TGTGCCTTAAGAAAATCTGGAAACACCATATATTTT. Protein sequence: CALRKSGNTIYF.

In DNA, the CDR3 is TGTGCCAGCAGTTACTCGACCCCCGGGGTTAACTATGGCTACACCTTC. This encodes CASSYSTPGVNYGYTF. The V and J genes are TRBV6-6 and TRBJ1-2; D is uncertain. The V end lost 0 bases, the J end lost 1 base, and 12 bases lay between the germline ends. The CDR3 spans 16 residues. From germline, CDR1 is MNHNY and CDR2 SVGAGI (reference sequence).

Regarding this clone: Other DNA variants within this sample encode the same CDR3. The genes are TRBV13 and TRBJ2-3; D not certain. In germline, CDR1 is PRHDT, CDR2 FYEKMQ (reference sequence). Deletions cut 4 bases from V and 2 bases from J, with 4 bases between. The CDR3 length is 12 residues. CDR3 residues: CASSSHTDTQYF. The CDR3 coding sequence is TGTGCCAGCAGCTCCCACACAGATACGCAGTATTTT.

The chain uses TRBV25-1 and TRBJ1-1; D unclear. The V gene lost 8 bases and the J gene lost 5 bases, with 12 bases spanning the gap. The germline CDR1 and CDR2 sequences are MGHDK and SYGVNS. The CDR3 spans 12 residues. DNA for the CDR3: TGTGCCAGCGGCAGTCCGGGGACTGAAGCTTTCTTT. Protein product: CASGSPGTEAFF. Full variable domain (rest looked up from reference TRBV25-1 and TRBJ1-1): EADIYQTPRYLVIGTGKKITLECSQTMGHDKMYWYQQDPGMELHLIHYSYGVNSTEKGDLSSESTVSRIRTEHFPLTLESARPSHTSQYLCASGSPGTEAFFGQGTRLTVV.

CDR3 coding DNA: TGTGCCAGCAGCTTAGTGGGGGCAGGCACAGATACGCAGTATTTT. Its translation: CASSLVGAGTDTQYF. The gene calls are TRBV11-2 and TRBJ2-3, with a possible D match to TRBD1 (6 bases). CDR1 is SGHAT, CDR2 FQNNGV, per germline. Trimming took off 1 base at V and 1 base at J, with 9 bases between the two ends. CDR3 length: 15 residues.

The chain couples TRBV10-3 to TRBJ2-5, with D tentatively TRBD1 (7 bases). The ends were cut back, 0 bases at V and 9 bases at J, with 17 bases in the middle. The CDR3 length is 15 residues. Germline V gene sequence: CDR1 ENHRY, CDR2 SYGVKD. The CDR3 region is CAISESSGGLMSQYF. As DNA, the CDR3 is TGTGCCATCAGTGAGTCGTCAGGGGGGCTTATGTCCCAGTACTTC.

The CDR3 spells CASSSFREQFF. The CDR3 bases are TGTGCCAGCAGTTCGTTCCGAGAGCAGTTCTTC. The chain is built from TRBV27 and TRBJ2-1; no clear D gene. Germline values: CDR1 MNHEY, CDR2 SMNVEV (reference sequence). The CDR3 covers 11 residues. The germline V and J ends were trimmed by 4 bases and 10 bases, with 8 bases remaining between them.

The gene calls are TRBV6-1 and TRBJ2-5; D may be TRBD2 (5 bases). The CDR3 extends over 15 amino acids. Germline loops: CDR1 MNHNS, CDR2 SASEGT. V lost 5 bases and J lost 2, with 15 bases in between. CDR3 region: CASSTFRTGQETQYF. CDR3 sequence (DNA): TGTGCCAGCAGTACATTTCGGACGGGACAAGAGACCCAGTACTTC.

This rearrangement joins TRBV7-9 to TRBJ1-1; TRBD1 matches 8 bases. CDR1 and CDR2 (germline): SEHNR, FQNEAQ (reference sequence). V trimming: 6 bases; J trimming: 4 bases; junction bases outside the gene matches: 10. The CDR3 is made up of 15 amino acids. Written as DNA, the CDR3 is TGTGCCAGCAGTTGGACAGGGTTCGGGGGCACTGAAGCTTTCTTT. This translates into CASSWTGFGGTEAFF. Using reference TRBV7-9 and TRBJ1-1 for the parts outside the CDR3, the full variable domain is DTGVSQNPRHKITKRGQNVTFRCDPISEHNRLYWYRQTLGQGPEFLTYFQNEAQLEKSRLLSDRFSAERPKGSFSTLEIQRTEQGDSAMYLCASSWTGFGGTEAFFGQGTRLTVV.

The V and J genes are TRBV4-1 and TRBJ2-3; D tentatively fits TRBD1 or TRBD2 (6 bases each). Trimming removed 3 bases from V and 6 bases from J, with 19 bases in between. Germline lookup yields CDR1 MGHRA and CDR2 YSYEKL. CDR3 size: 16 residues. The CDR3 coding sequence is TGCGCCAGCAGCCAGATTACCGGGACTGGGGGCGATACGCAGTATTTT. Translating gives CASSQITGTGGDTQYF.

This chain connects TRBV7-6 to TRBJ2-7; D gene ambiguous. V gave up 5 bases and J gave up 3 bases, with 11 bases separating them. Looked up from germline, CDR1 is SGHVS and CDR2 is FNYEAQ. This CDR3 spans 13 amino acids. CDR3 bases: TGTGCCAGCAGCCCCCGTTTTGGCTACGAGCAGTACTTC. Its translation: CASSPRFGYEQYF.

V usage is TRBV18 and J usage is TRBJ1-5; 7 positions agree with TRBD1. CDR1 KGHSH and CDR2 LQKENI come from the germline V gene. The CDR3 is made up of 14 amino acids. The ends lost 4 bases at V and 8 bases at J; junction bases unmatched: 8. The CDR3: CASSQDTGVKPQHF. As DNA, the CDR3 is TGTGCCAGCTCACAAGACACAGGGGTTAAGCCCCAGCATTTT.

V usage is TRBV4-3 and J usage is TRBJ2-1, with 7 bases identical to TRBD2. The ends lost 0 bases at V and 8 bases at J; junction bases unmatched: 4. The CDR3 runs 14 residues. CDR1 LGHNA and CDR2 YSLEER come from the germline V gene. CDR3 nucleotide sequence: TGCGCCAGCAGCCAAGATCGGGGAGGGTATGAGCAGTTCTTC. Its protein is CASSQDRGGYEQFF.

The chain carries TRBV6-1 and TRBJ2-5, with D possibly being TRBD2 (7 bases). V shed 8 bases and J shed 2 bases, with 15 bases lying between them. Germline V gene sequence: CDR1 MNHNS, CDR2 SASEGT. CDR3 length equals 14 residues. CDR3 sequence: CASPAGAYQETQYF. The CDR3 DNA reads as TGTGCCAGCCCGGCGGGGGCCTATCAAGAGACCCAGTACTTC.

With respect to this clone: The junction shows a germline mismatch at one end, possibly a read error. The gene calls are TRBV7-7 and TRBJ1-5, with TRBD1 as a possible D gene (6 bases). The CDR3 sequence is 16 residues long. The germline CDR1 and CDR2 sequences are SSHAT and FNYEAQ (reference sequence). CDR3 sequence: CASSLWTRKGDQPQHF. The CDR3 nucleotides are TGTGCTAGCAGCTTATGGACGCGGAAGGGGGATCAGCCCCAGCATTTT.